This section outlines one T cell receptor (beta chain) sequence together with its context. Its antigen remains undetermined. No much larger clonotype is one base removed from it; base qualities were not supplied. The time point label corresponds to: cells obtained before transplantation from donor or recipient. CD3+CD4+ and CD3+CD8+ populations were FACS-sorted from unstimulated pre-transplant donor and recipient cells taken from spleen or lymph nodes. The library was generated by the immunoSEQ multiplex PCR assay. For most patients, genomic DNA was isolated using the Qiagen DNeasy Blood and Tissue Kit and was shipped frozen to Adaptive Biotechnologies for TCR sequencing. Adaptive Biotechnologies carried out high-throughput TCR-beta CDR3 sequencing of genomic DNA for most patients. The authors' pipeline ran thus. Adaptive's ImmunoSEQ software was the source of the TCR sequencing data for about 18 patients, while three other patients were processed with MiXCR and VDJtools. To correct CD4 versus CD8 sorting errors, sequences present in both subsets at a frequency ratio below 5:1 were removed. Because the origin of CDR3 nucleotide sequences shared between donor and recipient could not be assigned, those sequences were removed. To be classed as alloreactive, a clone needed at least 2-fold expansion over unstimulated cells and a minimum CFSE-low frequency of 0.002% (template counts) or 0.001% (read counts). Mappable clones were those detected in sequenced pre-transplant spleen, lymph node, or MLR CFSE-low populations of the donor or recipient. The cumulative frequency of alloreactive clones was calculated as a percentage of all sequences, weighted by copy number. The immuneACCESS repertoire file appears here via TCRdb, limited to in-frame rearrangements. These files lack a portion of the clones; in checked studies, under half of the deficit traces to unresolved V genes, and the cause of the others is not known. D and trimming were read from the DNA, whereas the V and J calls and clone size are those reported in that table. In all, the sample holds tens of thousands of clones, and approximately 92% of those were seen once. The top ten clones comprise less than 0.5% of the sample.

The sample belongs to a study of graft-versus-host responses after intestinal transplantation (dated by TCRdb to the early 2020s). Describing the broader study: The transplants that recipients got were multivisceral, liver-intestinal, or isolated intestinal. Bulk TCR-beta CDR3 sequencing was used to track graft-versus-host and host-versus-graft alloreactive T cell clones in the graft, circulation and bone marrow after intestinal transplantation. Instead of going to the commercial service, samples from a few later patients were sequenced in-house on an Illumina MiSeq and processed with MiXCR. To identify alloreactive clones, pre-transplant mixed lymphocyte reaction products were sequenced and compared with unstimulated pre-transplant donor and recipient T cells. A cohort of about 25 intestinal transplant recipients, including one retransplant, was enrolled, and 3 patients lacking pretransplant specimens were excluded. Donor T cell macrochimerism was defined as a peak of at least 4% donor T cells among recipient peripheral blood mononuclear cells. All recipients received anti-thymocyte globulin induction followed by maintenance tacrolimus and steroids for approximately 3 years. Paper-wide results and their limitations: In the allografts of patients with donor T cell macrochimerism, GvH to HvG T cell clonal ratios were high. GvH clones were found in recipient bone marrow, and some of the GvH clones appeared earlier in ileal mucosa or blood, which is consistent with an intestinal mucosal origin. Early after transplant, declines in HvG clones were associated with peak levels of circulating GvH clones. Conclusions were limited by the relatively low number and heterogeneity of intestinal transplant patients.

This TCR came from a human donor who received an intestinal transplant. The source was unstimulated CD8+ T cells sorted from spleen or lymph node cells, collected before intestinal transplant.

The CDR3 protein sequence reads: CASSLETGYEQYF. The bases read TGTGCCAGCAGCCTTGAGACGGGCTACGAGCAGTACTTC. This chain is built from TRBV5-6 and TRBJ2-7, with the identity of the D gene unclear. CDR1 SGHDT and CDR2 YYEEEE are derived from the germline V gene. Trimming takes 4 bases from V and 3 bases from J, and the germline ends sit 11 bases apart. The CDR3, from cysteine to phenylalanine, totals 13 residues. CDR3 DNA is the only sequence kept; it has 39 bases, read in frame from the first base.